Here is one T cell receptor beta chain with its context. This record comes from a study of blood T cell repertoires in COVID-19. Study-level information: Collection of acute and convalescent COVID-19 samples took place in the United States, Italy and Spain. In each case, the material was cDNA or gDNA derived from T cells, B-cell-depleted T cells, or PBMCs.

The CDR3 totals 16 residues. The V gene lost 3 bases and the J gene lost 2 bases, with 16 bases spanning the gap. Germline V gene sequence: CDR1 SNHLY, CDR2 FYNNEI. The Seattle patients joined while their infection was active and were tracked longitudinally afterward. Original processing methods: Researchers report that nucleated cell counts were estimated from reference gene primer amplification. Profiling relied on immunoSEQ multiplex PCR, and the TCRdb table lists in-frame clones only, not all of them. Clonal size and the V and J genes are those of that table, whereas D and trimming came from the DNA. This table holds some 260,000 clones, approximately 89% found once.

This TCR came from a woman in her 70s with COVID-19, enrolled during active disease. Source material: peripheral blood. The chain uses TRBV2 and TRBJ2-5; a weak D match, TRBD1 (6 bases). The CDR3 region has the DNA TGTGCCAGCAGTGACCCAGGGGCTAGCCCTCAAGAGACCCAGTACTTC. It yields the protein CASSDPGASPQETQYF.